This record looks at one T cell receptor (beta chain) sequence and its context. Its ends do not fully match the called genes, so a read error is possible. As it was prepared, the TCRbeta library received unique molecular identifiers. MiXCR, applied by TCRdb to the PCR reads, yields one record per CDR3 protein. The profile shows hundreds of thousands of distinct CDR3 sequences, 15% to 20% of them singletons. The record originates from a study of T-cell reconstitution after alpha-beta-depleted transplantation in children. Germline-derived CDR1 and CDR2 are MNHEY and SMNVEV (reference sequence). This CDR3 spans 15 amino acids.

Sequences were derived from PBMCs from the stem cell graft donor, sampled from the stem cell graft. The chain employs TRBV27 and TRBJ2-6, with D maybe TRBD1 (7 bases). This sequence originates from a human donor who donated a stem cell graft to a child with acute lymphoblastic leukemia. The CDR3 is CASSIRGAGANGLTF. DNA of the CDR3: TGTGCCAGCAGTATCAGGGGGGCTGGGGCCAACGGCCTGACTTTC.